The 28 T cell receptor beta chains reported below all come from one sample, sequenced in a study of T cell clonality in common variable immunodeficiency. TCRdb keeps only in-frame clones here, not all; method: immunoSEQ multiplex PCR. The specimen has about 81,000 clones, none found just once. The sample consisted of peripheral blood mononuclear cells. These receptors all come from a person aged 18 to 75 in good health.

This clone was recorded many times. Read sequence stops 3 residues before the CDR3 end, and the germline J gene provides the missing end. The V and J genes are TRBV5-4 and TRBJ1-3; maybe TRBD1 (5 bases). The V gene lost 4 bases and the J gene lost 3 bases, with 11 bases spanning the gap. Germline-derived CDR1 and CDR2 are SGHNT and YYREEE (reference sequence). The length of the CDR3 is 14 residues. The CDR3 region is CASSPGPLGNTIYF. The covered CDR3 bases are TGTGCCAGCAGCCCAGGGCCTCTTGGAAACACC.

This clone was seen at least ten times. CDR3 amino acids: CSVKNRGLPDNEQFF. The part of the CDR3 DNA that was read is TGCAGCGTTAAAAACAGGGGTCTTCCCGACAATGAG. The genes are TRBV29-1 and TRBJ2-1; the match to TRBD1 covers 7 bases. The read ends 3 residues shy of where the CDR3 ends; the end is completed using the germline J gene. This CDR3 has 15 residues. V dropped 5 bases and J dropped 5; count of bases not matched to a gene: 12. CDR1 and CDR2 (germline): SQVTM, ANQGSEA.

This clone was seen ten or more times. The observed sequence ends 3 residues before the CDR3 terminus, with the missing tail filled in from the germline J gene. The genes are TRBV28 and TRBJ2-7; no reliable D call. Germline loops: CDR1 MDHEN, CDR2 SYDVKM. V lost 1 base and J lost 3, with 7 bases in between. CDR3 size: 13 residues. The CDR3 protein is CASSLLTYYEQYF. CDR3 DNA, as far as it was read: TGTGCCAGCAGTTTATTGACATACTACGAG.

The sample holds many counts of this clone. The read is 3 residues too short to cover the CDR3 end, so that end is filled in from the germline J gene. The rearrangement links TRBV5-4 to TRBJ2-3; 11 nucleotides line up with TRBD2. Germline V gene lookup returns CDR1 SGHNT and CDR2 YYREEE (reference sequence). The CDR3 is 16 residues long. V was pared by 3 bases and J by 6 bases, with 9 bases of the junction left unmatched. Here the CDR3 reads CASSYTSGSLGDTQYF. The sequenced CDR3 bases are TGTGCCAGCAGCTACACTAGCGGGAGCTTGGGTGATACG.

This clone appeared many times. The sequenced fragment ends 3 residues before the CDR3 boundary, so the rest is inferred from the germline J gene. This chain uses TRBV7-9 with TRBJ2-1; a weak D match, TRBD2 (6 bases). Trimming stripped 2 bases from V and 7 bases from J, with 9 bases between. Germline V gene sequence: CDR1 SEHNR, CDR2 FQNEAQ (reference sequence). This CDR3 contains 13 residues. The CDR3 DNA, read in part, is TGTGCCAGCAGCTTATCGGCGGGGAATGAG. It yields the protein CASSLSAGNE. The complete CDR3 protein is CASSLSAGNEQFF.

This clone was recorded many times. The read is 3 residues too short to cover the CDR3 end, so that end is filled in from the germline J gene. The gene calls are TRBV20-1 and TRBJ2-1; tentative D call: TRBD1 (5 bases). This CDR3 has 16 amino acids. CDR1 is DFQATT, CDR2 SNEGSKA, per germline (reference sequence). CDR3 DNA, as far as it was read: TGCACCGGAATTCCCCGAGGAATAGACAGCCCCAATGAG. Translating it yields CTGIPRGIDSPNE. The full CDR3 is CTGIPRGIDSPNEQFF.

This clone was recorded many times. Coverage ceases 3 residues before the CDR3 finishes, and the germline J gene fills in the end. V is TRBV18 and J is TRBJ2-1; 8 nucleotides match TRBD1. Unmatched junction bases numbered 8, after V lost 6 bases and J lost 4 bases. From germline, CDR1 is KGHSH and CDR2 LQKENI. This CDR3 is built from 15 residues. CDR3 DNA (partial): TGTGCCAGCTCTCAGCCAGGGGGCGCTTACAATGAG. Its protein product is CASSQPGGAYNE. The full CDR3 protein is CASSQPGGAYNEQFF.

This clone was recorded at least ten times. This CDR3 reads CASSLGLARYEQYF. CDR3 DNA (partial): TGTGCCAGCAGCTTGGGACTAGCACGCTACGAG. The J gene is TRBJ2-7, the V gene TRBV6-2 or TRBV6-3; the match to TRBD2 covers 9 bases. The CDR3 goes on 3 residues after the read ends, and that part is filled in from the germline J gene. Per the germline V gene, CDR1 is MNHEY and CDR2 is SVGEGT. J was trimmed by 3 bases and V by 6 bases; bases with no gene match: 6. The CDR3 extends over 14 amino acids.

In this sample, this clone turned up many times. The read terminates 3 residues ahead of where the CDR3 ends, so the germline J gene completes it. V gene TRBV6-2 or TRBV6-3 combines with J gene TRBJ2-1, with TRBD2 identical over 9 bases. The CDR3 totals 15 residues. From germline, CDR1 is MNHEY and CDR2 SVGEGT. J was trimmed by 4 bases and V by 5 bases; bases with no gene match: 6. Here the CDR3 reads CASSVAGALYNEQFF. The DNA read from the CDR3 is TGTGCCAGCAGTGTAGCGGGAGCGCTATACAATGAG.

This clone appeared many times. The CDR3 protein is CAFQGQGTTGELFF. CDR3 DNA, as far as it was read: TGTGCCTTCCAGGGACAGGGTACCACCGGGGAG. The chain recombines TRBV30 with TRBJ2-2; the match to TRBD1 covers 9 bases. The CDR3 end lies 3 residues beyond the end of the read and is filled in from the germline J gene. V gave up 7 bases and J gave up 4 bases; unmatched junction bases: 7. Germline V gene lookup returns CDR1 GTSNPN and CDR2 SVGIG (reference sequence). This CDR3 has 14 amino acids.

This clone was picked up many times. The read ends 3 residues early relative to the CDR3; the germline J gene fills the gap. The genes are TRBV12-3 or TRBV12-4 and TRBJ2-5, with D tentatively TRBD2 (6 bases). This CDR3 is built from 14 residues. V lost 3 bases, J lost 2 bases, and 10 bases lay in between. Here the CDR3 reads CASSFGRDQETQYF. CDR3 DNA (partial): TGTGCCAGCAGTTTTGGGCGGGATCAAGAGACC.

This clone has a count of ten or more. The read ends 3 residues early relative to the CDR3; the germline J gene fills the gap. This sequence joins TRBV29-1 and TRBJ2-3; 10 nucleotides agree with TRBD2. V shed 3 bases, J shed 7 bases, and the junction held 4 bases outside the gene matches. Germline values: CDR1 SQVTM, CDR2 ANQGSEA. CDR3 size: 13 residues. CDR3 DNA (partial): TGCAGCGTTGAGGGGACTAGCGTAAATACG. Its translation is CSVEGTSVNT. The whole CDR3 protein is CSVEGTSVNTQYF.

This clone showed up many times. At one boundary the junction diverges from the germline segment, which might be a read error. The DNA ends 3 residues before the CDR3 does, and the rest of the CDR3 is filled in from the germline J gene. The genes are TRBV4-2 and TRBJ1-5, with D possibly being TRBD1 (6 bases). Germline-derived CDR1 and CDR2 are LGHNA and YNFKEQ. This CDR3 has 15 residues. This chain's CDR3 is CASSQDWTVNQPQHF. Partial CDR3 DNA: TGCGCCAGCAGCCAAGATTGGACAGTCAATCAGCCC.

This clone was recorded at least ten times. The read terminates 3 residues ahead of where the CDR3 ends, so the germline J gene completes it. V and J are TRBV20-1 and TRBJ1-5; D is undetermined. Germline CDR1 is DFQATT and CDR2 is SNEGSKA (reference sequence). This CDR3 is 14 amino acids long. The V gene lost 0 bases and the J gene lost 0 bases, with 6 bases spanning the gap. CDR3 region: CSARDVNSNQPQHF. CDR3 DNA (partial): TGCAGTGCTAGAGACGTAAATAGCAATCAGCCC.

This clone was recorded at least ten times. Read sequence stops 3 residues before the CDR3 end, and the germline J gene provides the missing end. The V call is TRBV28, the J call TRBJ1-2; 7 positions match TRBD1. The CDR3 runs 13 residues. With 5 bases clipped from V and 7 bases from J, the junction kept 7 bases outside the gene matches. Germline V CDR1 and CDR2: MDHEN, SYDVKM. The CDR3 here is CASSQLTGFGYTF. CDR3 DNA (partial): TGTGCCAGCAGTCAACTGACAGGGTTTGGC.

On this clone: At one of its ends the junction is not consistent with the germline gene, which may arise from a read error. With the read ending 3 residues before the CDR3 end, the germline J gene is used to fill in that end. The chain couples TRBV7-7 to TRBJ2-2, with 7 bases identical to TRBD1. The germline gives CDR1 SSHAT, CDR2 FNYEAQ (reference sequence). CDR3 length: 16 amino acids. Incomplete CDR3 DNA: TGTGCTAGCAGCTATGAACCAGGGGGTATCGGCGGGGAG. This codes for CASSYEPGGIGGE. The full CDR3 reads CASSYEPGGIGGELFF.

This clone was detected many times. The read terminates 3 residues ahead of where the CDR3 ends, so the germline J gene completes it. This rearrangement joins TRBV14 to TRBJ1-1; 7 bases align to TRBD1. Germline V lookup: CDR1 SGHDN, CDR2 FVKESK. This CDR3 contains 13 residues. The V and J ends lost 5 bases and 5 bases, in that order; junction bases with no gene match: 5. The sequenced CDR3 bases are TGTGCCAGCAGCTATACAGGGGCTACTGAA. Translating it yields CASSYTGATE. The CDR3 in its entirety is CASSYTGATEAFF.

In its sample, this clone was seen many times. CDR3 DNA, as far as it was read: TGCGCCAGCAGCGTTAGCAGGACAGGGGCCGCAGATACG. Protein product: CASSVSRTGAADT. In full, the CDR3 is CASSVSRTGAADTQYF. The chain combines TRBV5-1 with TRBJ2-3, with 9 bases lining up with TRBD1. With the read ending 3 residues before the CDR3 end, the germline J gene is used to fill in that end. J lost 4 bases, V lost 4 bases, and 10 bases had no gene match. The CDR3 contains 16 residues. CDR1 and CDR2 from the germline V gene are SGHRS and YFSETQ.

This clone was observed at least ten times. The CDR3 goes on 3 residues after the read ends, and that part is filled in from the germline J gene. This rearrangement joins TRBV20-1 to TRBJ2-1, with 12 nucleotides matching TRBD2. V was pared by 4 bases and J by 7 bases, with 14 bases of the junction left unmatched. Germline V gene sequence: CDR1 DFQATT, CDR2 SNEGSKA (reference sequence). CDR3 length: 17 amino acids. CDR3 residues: CSATSPSGRALGNEQFF. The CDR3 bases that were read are TGCAGTGCTACCAGTCCTAGCGGGAGGGCCCTGGGAAATGAG.

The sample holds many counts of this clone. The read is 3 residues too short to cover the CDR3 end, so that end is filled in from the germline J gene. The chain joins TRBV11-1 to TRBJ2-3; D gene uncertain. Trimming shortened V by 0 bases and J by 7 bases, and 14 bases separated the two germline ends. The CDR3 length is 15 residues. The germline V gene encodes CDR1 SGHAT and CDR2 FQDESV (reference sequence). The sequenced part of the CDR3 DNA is TGTGCCAGCAGCTTAGCGCTGGAAGGTGACTATACG. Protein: CASSLALEGDYT. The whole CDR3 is CASSLALEGDYTQYF.

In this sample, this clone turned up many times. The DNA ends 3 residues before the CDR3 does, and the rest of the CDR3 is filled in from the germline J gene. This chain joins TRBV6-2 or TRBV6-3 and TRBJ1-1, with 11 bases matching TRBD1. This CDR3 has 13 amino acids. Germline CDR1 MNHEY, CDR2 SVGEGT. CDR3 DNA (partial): TGTGCCAGCAGCCCCGGACAGGGGGCGCGA. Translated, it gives CASSPGQGAR. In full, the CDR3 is CASSPGQGARAFF.

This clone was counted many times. The sequenced CDR3 bases are TGCGCCAGGCTAGTATCTCCCACGAGGCCCTACAATGAG. Protein: CARLVSPTRPYNE. The full CDR3 protein is CARLVSPTRPYNEQFF. This sequence joins TRBV10-1 and TRBJ2-1; D remains ambiguous. The CDR3 is cut off 3 residues early in the read; its end comes from the germline J gene. This CDR3 has 16 amino acids. From germline, CDR1 is WNHNN and CDR2 SYGVQD (reference sequence). V dropped 9 bases and J dropped 2 bases, with 20 bases sitting between them.

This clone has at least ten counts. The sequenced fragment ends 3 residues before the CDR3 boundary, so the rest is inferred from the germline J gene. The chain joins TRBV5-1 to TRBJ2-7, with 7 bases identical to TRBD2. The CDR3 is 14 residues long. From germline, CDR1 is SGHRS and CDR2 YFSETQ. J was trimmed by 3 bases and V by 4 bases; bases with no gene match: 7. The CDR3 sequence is CASSRGLSGYEQYF. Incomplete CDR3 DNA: TGCGCCAGCAGCCGGGGACTATCCGGCTACGAG.

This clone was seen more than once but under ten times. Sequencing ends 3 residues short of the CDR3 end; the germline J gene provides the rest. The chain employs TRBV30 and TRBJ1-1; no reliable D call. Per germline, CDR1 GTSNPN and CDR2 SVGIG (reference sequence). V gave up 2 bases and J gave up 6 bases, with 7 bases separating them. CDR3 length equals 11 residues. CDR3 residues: CAWSFTAEAFF. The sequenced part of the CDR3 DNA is TGTGCCTGGAGTTTTACAGCTGAA.

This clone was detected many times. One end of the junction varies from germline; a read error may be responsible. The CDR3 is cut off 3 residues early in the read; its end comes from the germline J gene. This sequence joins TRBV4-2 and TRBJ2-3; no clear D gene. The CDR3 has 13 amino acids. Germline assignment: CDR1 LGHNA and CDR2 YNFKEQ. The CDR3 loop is CASSQDKARAQYF. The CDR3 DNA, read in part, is TGCGCCAGCAGCCAAGATAAAGCCCGGGCG.

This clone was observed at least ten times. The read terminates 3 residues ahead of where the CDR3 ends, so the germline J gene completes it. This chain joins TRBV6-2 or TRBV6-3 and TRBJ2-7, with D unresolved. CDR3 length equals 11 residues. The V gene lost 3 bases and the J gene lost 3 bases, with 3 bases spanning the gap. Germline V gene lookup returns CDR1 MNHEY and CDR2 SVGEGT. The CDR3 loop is CASSYLYEQYF. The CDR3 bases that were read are TGTGCCAGCAGTTATCTCTACGAG.

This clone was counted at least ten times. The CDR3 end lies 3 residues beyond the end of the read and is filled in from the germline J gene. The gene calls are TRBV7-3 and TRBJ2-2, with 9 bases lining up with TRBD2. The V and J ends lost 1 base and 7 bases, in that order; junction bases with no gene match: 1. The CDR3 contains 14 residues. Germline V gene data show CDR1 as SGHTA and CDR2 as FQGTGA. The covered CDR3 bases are TGTGCCAGCAGCTTAAGCGGGGGGGGCGGGGAG. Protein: CASSLSGGGGE. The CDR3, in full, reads CASSLSGGGGELFF.

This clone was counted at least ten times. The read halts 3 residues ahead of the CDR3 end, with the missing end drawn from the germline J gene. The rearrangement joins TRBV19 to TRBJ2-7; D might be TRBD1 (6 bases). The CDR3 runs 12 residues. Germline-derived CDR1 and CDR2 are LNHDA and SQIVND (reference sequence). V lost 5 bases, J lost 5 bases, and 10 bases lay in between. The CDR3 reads CASSSGADEQYF. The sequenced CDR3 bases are TGTGCCAGTAGTTCAGGGGCGGACGAG.